These 9 T cell receptor beta chains share one sample of origin, sequenced in a study of cytomegalovirus exposure and HLA in healthy donors. Amplification used 60 Vbeta primers and 13 Jbeta primers. The method was immunoSEQ multiplex PCR; TCRdb's version includes in-frame clones alone and lacks a portion of them. The sample includes some 150,000 clones, less than 85% of them seen just once. Specimen: PBMCs. These receptors were obtained from a man aged 40-49 years in good health and CMV-seronegative.

The table lists this clone with a count of one. The chain employs TRBV12-5 and TRBJ2-7; D unclear. The CDR3 consists of 12 residues. V was trimmed by 5 bases and J by 4 bases, leaving 9 bases between them. Looked up from germline, CDR1 is LGHNT and CDR2 is FRNRAP. CDR3 in DNA: TGTGCTAGTGGTCCTGACACTTACGAGCAGTACTTC. Translation: CASGPDTYEQYF.

This sequence joins TRBV2 and TRBJ1-5; 8 bases line up with TRBD1. V trimming: 3 bases; J trimming: 0 bases; junction bases outside the gene matches: 7. CDR1 SNHLY and CDR2 FYNNEI come from the germline V gene. The CDR3 runs 17 residues. The DNA for the CDR3 is TGTGCCAGCAGTGACGACAGGGGCTTTGATAGCAATCAGCCCCAGCATTTT. Amino acid sequence: CASSDDRGFDSNQPQHF.

The rearrangement uses TRBV27 and TRBJ2-7; 9 nucleotides align to TRBD1. Germline-derived CDR1 and CDR2 are MNHEY and SMNVEV (reference sequence). The trim removed 9 bases at V and 4 bases at J, leaving 7 bases unmatched. This CDR3 is 13 amino acids long. CDR3 bases: TGTGCCAGTCGGAGGGACAGGGAGTACGAGCAGTACTTC. Protein product: CASRRDREYEQYF.

The CDR3 coding sequence is TGTGCCAGCAGCAGACAGGGGGCATGGATATCACCCCTCCACTTT. Its protein product is CASSRQGAWISPLHF. This sequence joins TRBV5-6 and TRBJ1-6; 10 bases agree with TRBD1. Germline CDR1 reads SGHDT; CDR2 reads YYEEEE. The junction had 8 bases not matched to a gene; V was cut back by 4 bases and J by 10 bases. CDR3 length: 15 amino acids.

The chain links TRBV29-1 to TRBJ2-4; a weak D match, TRBD1 (5 bases). There are 14 residues in the CDR3. V was trimmed by 6 bases and J by 3 bases, leaving 15 bases between them. Germline CDR1 SQVTM, CDR2 ANQGSEA. This chain's CDR3 is CSVWGMVGKNIQYF. The DNA for the CDR3 is TGCAGCGTGTGGGGCATGGTGGGCAAAAACATTCAGTACTTC.

The J gene is TRBJ1-1, the V gene TRBV7-9; unclear D gene. V lost 8 bases and J 3 bases, leaving 13 bases between the germline ends. Germline V lookup: CDR1 SEHNR, CDR2 FQNEAQ (reference sequence). The CDR3 is made up of 13 amino acids. CDR3 in amino acids: CASVRGLDTEAFF. The CDR3 coding sequence is TGTGCCAGCGTCCGGGGATTGGACACTGAAGCTTTCTTT.

The chain has TRBV10-2 and TRBJ1-4, with 8 positions matching TRBD1. Germline CDR1 WSHSY, CDR2 SAAADI. V was clipped by 6 bases and J by 2 bases; unmatched bases: 2. There are 14 residues in the CDR3. DNA for the CDR3: TGCGCCAGCAGGACAGGGGTCACTAATGAAAAACTGTTTTTT. Protein product: CASRTGVTNEKLFF.

This clone came up a few times. CDR3 sequence (DNA): TGTGCCAGCAGCCGCGACAGCCTTAATGAAAAACTGTTTTTT. Its translation: CASSRDSLNEKLFF. The chain carries TRBV5-4 and TRBJ1-4; maybe TRBD1 (5 bases). Trimming shortened V by 4 bases and J by 4 bases, and 11 bases separated the two germline ends. Per germline, CDR1 SGHNT and CDR2 YYREEE (reference sequence). The CDR3 is made up of 14 amino acids.

The gene calls are TRBV7-9 and TRBJ1-4, with TRBD1 matching over 9 bases. The CDR3 consists of 14 residues. The junction had 4 bases not matched to a gene; V was cut back by 5 bases and J by 6 bases. Germline V CDR1 and CDR2: SEHNR, FQNEAQ (reference sequence). This CDR3 is CASSPWDRDEKLFF. The CDR3 region has the DNA TGTGCCAGCAGCCCCTGGGACAGGGATGAAAAACTGTTTTTT.